This T cell receptor (beta chain) was sequenced during a study of shared clonotypes between healthy human individuals. The CDR3 sequence is 14 residues long. From germline, CDR1 is SNHLY and CDR2 FYNNEI. An even split of each subset's genomic DNA across several immunoSEQ plates was performed. Profiling relied on immunoSEQ multiplex PCR, and the TCRdb table lists in-frame clones only, not all of them. Among roughly 480,000 clones, 70% to 85% were seen once, and the ten largest hold approximately 12%. On this clone itself: A far larger clone is only one base removed, so a read error is likely.

The clonotype was recovered from a middle-aged woman in good health. Some clones in this sample may be carry-over from other donors' samples. The chain combines TRBV2 with TRBJ1-1; no clear D gene. The sequenced material came from PBMCs. The CDR3 sequence: CASSEAVKLTGAFF. CDR3 in DNA: TGTGCCAGCAGTGAAGCTGTAAAACTGACTGGAGCTTTCTTT.